This T cell receptor (beta chain) was recovered during a study of graft-versus-host responses after intestinal transplantation. Study overall: Grafts were multivisceral, liver-intestinal, or isolated intestinal. Every recipient had anti-thymocyte globulin induction and two to three years of tacrolimus plus steroids.

Notes on the study in general: Allografts of one patient group, those with graft-donor T cell macrochimerism, had high graft-versus-host to host-versus-graft clonal ratios.

The CDR3 length is 13 residues. The V and J ends lost 7 bases and 2 bases respectively, with 8 bases between them. The germline CDR1 and CDR2 sequences are MNHGY and SVAAGI. The assay was immunoSEQ multiplex PCR, and TCRdb's table has in-frame clones only and misses some. The repertoire includes 12,000 to 15,000 clones, 29% of them detected once, and about 3.9% sits in the top ten. The J gene is TRBJ2-2, the V gene TRBV6-9; D remains unclear. The source material was alloreactive CD4+ T cells from a mixed lymphocyte reaction culture, sampled before intestinal transplant. Subset described: CFSE-low proliferating T cells sorted from roughly 6-day pre-transplant mixed lymphocyte reaction (GvH or HvG direction). The clonotype was recovered from a human patient who received an intestinal transplant. The chain's CDR3 is CASTNTNTGELFF. In nucleotides, the CDR3 is TGTGCCAGCACCAATACCAACACCGGGGAGCTGTTTTTT.